The 13 T cell receptor beta chains given below trace back to one sample, sequenced in a study of control samples from healthy donors and cancer patients. Generated by immunoSEQ multiplex PCR, the TCRdb table keeps only in-frame clones and is missing some. There are 150,000 to 200,000 clones in the sample, with under 2.5% held by the top ten. The sequenced sample consisted of blood. These receptors originate from a woman in her twenties or thirties in good health.

The chain combines TRBV19 with TRBJ1-3; D not certain. This CDR3 has 15 amino acids. V gave up 5 bases and J gave up 4 bases, with 15 bases separating them. Looked up from germline, CDR1 is LNHDA and CDR2 is SQIVND (reference sequence). The CDR3 loop reads CASSSSDTRGNTIYF. The CDR3 DNA reads as TGTGCCAGTAGTTCCAGTGACACTAGAGGAAACACCATATATTTT.

This sequence joins TRBV7-8 and TRBJ1-4; D gene unclear. Germline loops: CDR1 SGHVS, CDR2 FQNEAQ. The CDR3 runs to 13 residues. The V and J ends lost 4 bases and 7 bases respectively, with 10 bases between them. CDR3 sequence: CASSSTPSEKLFF. CDR3 nucleotides: TGTGCCAGCAGCTCTACCCCTAGTGAAAAACTGTTTTTT.

The CDR3 coding sequence is TGTGCCACCAGTGATTCGGGTCAGAACTATGGCTACACCTTC. It is translated as CATSDSGQNYGYTF. The chain employs TRBV24-1 and TRBJ1-2; no firm D call. The CDR3 runs 14 residues. V was trimmed by 2 bases and J by 2 bases, leaving 8 bases between them. Looked up from germline, CDR1 is KGHDR and CDR2 is SFDVKD.

The chain is built from TRBV5-1 and TRBJ1-1; 10 bases agree with TRBD1. The CDR3 is made up of 14 amino acids. V lost 2 bases to trimming and J lost 6 bases; unmatched junction nucleotides: 4. The germline V gene has CDR1 SGHRS and CDR2 YFSETQ. The CDR3 bases are TGCGCCAGCAGCTTTGACAGGGGGCGGGCTGAAGCTTTCTTT. Translating gives CASSFDRGRAEAFF.

The chain uses TRBV4-1 and TRBJ1-6; D is ambiguous. Germline-derived CDR1 and CDR2 are MGHRA and YSYEKL. Trimming shortened V by 1 base and J by 7 bases, and 8 bases separated the two germline ends. The CDR3 consists of 14 residues. The CDR3 loop reads CASSQARLNSPLHF. For the CDR3, the DNA is TGCGCCAGCAGCCAAGCCAGGCTGAATTCACCCCTCCACTTT.

This chain joins TRBV27 and TRBJ2-7; either TRBD1 or TRBD2 may fit D (5 bases each). V was pared by 6 bases and J by 5 bases, with 26 bases between. The germline V gene encodes CDR1 MNHEY and CDR2 SMNVEV (reference sequence). The CDR3 is made up of 17 amino acids. The DNA for the CDR3 is TGTGCCAGCAGGAAGGAAGGCTACCGGACGGGACGTGACGAGCAGTACTTC. Its protein is CASRKEGYRTGRDEQYF.

This chain uses TRBV21-1 with TRBJ1-1. TRBV21-1 is annotated as a pseudogene. CDR3 length equals 14 residues. The CDR3 region has the DNA TGTGCCAGCAGCGAAAGGGACTCGTACACTGAAGCTTTCTTT. Protein: CASSERDSYTEAFF.

The chain recombines TRBV7-3 with TRBJ1-6; TRBD1 might be the D (5 bases). The CDR3 loop spans 13 amino acids. Germline CDR1 SGHTA, CDR2 FQGTGA. The germline V and J ends were trimmed by 5 bases and 10 bases, with 12 bases remaining between them. Here the CDR3 reads CASSMTEKSPLHF. Here the CDR3 DNA reads TGTGCCAGCAGCATGACAGAGAAGTCACCCCTCCACTTT.

This chain connects TRBV6-5 to TRBJ1-2; the D is unclear. Germline values: CDR1 MNHEY, CDR2 SVGAGI. Between the trimmed V and J ends, which lost 6 bases and 1 base, there was a span of 6 bases. The CDR3 has 12 amino acids. The CDR3 protein is CASRGINYGYTF. CDR3 DNA sequence: TGTGCCAGCAGAGGGATTAACTATGGCTACACCTTC.

This chain joins TRBV28 and TRBJ1-2; D gene ambiguous. CDR3 length: 14 residues. Germline CDR1 reads MDHEN; CDR2 reads SYDVKM. Trimming cost V 5 bases and J 2 bases, with 12 bases left between them. In nucleotides, the CDR3 is TGTGCCAGCAGTCCACAAATCCGGAACTATGGCTACACCTTC. Its translation is CASSPQIRNYGYTF.

The V gene is TRBV29-1, the J gene TRBJ1-1; maybe TRBD1 (6 bases). Germline assignment: CDR1 SQVTM and CDR2 ANQGSEA. The length of the CDR3 is 14 residues. The V gene lost 3 bases and the J gene lost 4 bases, with 15 bases spanning the gap. CDR3 protein: CSVDPRGQGTEAFF. CDR3 DNA: TGCAGCGTTGATCCCCGGGGGCAGGGCACTGAAGCTTTCTTT.

This sequence joins TRBV12-3 or TRBV12-4 and TRBJ2-5, with D perhaps matching TRBD1 (6 bases). The CDR3 has 13 residues. Trimming stripped 7 bases from V and 5 bases from J, with 14 bases between. For the CDR3, the DNA is TGTGCCAGCACCGGACAGCTCTCCGAGACCCAGTACTTC. Its translation is CASTGQLSETQYF.

The chain joins TRBV3-1 (or the pseudogene TRBV3-2) to TRBJ2-3; D is possibly TRBD2 (6 bases). Germline assignment: CDR1 LGHDT and CDR2 YNNKEL (reference sequence). The CDR3 contains 15 residues. V was trimmed by 0 bases and J by 4 bases, leaving 11 bases between them. CDR3 nucleotides: TGTGCCAGCAGCCAAGAGGCCGCGGGACCAGATACGCAGTATTTT. Translating it yields CASSQEAAGPDTQYF.